This T cell receptor (beta chain) was sequenced for a study of T-cell reconstitution after alpha-beta-depleted transplantation in children. This clonotype was seen many times. Its target is not known. Unique molecular identifiers were incorporated during preparation of the TCRbeta library. In TCRdb, the PCR reads were re-called with MiXCR into one record per CDR3 protein. The sample yields over 100,000 distinct CDR3 sequences, 4.5% to 7.5% seen once. Study outcomes and limitations: The study reportedly traced alpha-beta T cells about two months after transplant to several hundred expanded graft clones. At the one-year point after transplant, T-cell counts and TCRbeta diversity were found to come mostly from T cells that had been newly produced. It was surviving recipient T cells and thymic progenitors that gave some patients high TCRbeta diversity at day 60.

CDR3 size: 13 residues. V shed 2 bases and J shed 1 base, with 5 bases lying between them. Germline V CDR1 and CDR2: SGHVS, FQNEAQ. The receptor was isolated from a female patient aged 2 to 10 who had a stem cell transplant for Fanconi anemia, so the T cells may come from the graft donor. Sequenced material: PBMCs, mostly from graft donor cells, taken 60 days after TCRalphabeta/CD19-depleted stem cell transplant. The chain links TRBV7-8 to TRBJ2-5; D uncertain. The CDR3: CASSLYGQETQYF. CDR3 DNA sequence: TGTGCCAGCAGCTTATACGGCCAAGAGACCCAGTACTTC.